The rows below give T cell receptor beta chains drawn from one sample of a study of metastatic and nonmetastatic thyroid tumors. MiXCR reprocessed the PCR reads for TCRdb. The profile shows about 40,000 clones, approximately 16% of them singletons. The sequenced sample consisted of blood. The receptors come from a female donor with papillary thyroid cancer or a benign thyroid nodule (not recorded which). Some clones in this sample may be carry-over from other donors' samples. Both conserved end residues are part of each CDR3. The D gene is left open where the match is weak. The size of a clone is reported for some rows only, either as once, few or many, or as a class for expanded clones.

>TRBD2|17|NA|TRBV4-1|TRBJ2-1
TGCGCCAGCAGCCAAGATCCCCTAGCGGGCGCCAACAATGAGCAGTTCTTC
CASSQDPLAGANNEQFF
>NA|15|many|TRBV5-5|TRBJ1-4
TGTGCCAGCAGCTCGCCGACAGACCTTAATGAAAAACTGTTTTTT
CASSSPTDLNEKLFF
>NA|13|many|TRBV5-1|TRBJ2-4
TGCGCCAGCAGCTTGGAACCCAAAAACATTCAGTACTTC
CASSLEPKNIQYF
>NA|13|once|TRBV20-1|TRBJ1-1
TGCAGTGCTAGAGTCGGGGGTATCACTGAAGCTTTCTTT
CSARVGGITEAFF
>TRBD1|16|many|TRBV7-3|TRBJ2-2
TGTGCCAGCAGCTTCCCAGGGGGACCACGCACCCGGGAGCTGTTTTTT
CASSFPGGPRTRELFF
>NA|14|many|TRBV9|TRBJ2-1
TGTGCCAGCAGCGGACTCCTAGCGAGCAATGAGCAGTTCTTC
CASSGLLASNEQFF
>NA|12|NA|TRBV13|TRBJ1-2
TGTGCCAGCAGCTTCAGTACTAGTGGCTACACCTTC
CASSFSTSGYTF
>TRBD2|15|many|TRBV14|TRBJ2-7
TGTGCCAGCAGCCAAGACGGCGGGAGCGTGATTGAGCAGTACTTC
CASSQDGGSVIEQYF
>NA|13|NA|TRBV19|TRBJ1-1
TGTGCCAGTAGTCTTTGGGGGAACACTGAAGCTTTCTTT
CASSLWGNTEAFF
>NA|12|few|TRBV6-1|TRBJ1-3
TGTGCCAGCAGGGTACCTGGAAACACCATATATTTT
CASRVPGNTIYF
>NA|15|many|TRBV7-6|TRBJ2-1
TGTGCCAGCAGCTTAGAAGTGGCGACGGTGAATGAGCAGTTCTTC
CASSLEVATVNEQFF
>TRBD1|14|many|TRBV9|TRBJ2-7
TGTGCCAGCAGCGTAGATGGGGACAGCCACGAGCAGTACTTC
CASSVDGDSHEQYF
>NA|16|few|TRBV25-1|TRBJ1-2
TGTTCCAGCAGTGACCGGACATCTCGCATTAACTATGGCTACACCTTC
CSSSDRTSRINYGYTF
>NA|15|few|TRBV28|TRBJ1-2
TGTGCCAGCGAACGGCCTAGAACAGCTAACTATGGCTACACCTTC
CASERPRTANYGYTF
>NA|17|many|TRBV4-1|TRBJ1-5
TGCGCCAGCAGCCAAGAACCTAAAGGGTTCTGGGATCAGCCCCAGCATTTT
CASSQEPKGFWDQPQHF
>TRBD1|13|few|TRBV28|TRBJ1-5
TGTTCCGGAAGTAAACAGGGGAATCACCCCCAGCATTTT
CSGSKQGNHPQHF
>NA|15|NA|TRBV15|TRBJ1-1
TGTGCCACCAGCAGGGGGAGACGGTCGAACACTGAAGCTTTCTTT
CATSRGRRSNTEAFF
>NA|15|many|TRBV6-1|TRBJ1-3
TGTGCCAGCAGTGATCGGGGACGGGCTGGAAACACCATATATTTT
CASSDRGRAGNTIYF
>NA|15|many|TRBV7-2|TRBJ1-2
TGTGCCAGCAGCTTAGTAAGGGCAGCTGTCTATGGCTACACCTTC
CASSLVRAAVYGYTF
>TRBD1|15|many|TRBV28|TRBJ1-5
TGTGCCAGCTATCTTACAGGGGGTAGCAATCAGCCCCAGCATTTT
CASYLTGGSNQPQHF
>TRBD2|15|many|TRBV7-8|TRBJ2-1
TGTGCCAGCAGCTTAGGGGGACTAGTTGGTAATGAGCAGTTCTTC
CASSLGGLVGNEQFF
>NA|12|NA|TRBV12-3/TRBV12-4|TRBJ1-2
TGTGACAGCAGCCCCCTAGGCTATGGCTACACCTTC
CDSSPLGYGYTF
>NA|14|few|TRBV28|TRBJ1-1
TGTGCCAGCACGGGGGCAGGGACATACACTGAAGCTTTCTTT
CASTGAGTYTEAFF
>TRBD1|15|many|TRBV11-3|TRBJ2-3
TGTGCCAGCAGCTGGGGACAGGTCCCCACAGATACGCAGTATTTT
CASSWGQVPTDTQYF
>TRBD1|16|many|TRBV7-8|TRBJ1-5
TGTGCCAGCAGCTTAGCTCGACAGGGGATCAATCAGCCCCAGCATTTT
CASSLARQGINQPQHF
>TRBD1|15|many|TRBV12-3/TRBV12-4|TRBJ2-1
TGTGCCAGCAGGAAAACCGGGACAGGGAGTCATGAGCAGTTCTTC
CASRKTGTGSHEQFF
>NA|15|many|TRBV5-1|TRBJ1-1
TGCGCCAGCAGCGGGTCTTGGGGGTTAGACACTGAAGCTTTCTTT
CASSGSWGLDTEAFF
>NA|14|many|TRBV20-1|TRBJ2-7
TGCAGTGCTAGATCGTGGCTGAGCTCCTACGAGCAGTACTTC
CSARSWLSSYEQYF
>NA|15|many|TRBV20-1|TRBJ2-1
TGCAGTGCCCCTGAGAGGGCTAGCGAGGAGAATGAGCAGTTCTTC
CSAPERASEENEQFF
>NA|12|NA|TRBV20-1|TRBJ1-2
TGCAGTGCTAGAGGGGTCGGCGGAAGCTACACCTTC
CSARGVGGSYTF
>TRBD2|12|many|TRBV11-2|TRBJ2-4
TGTGCCAGCAGCTCGACTAGCCGTATTCAGTACTTC
CASSSTSRIQYF
>NA|17|NA|TRBV7-2|TRBJ1-4
TGTGCCAGCAGTTTTCGGTCCTCGGGACGGATGGATGAAAAGCTGTTTTTT
CASSFRSSGRMDEKLFF
>NA|13|few|TRBV14|TRBJ2-5
TGTGCCAGCAGCCAACTGGAGAGGGAGACCCAGTACTTC
CASSQLERETQYF
>NA|12|many|TRBV11-3|TRBJ2-7
TGTGCCAGCAGCTTGGGGGACTACGAGCAGTACTTC
CASSLGDYEQYF
>TRBD2|13|many|TRBV27|TRBJ2-3
TGTGCCAGCAGTTTAGGGAGGGGTAATACGCAGTATTTT
CASSLGRGNTQYF
>TRBD1|15|many|TRBV4-1|TRBJ2-7
TGCGCCAGCAGCCAGGCCGGGACAGGGCTCCCCGAGCAGTACTTC
CASSQAGTGLPEQYF
>NA|14|few|TRBV6-1|TRBJ2-7
TGTGCCAGCAGTCCGGGACTTGCAGCCTACGAGCAGTACTTC
CASSPGLAAYEQYF
>NA|13|many|TRBV7-8|TRBJ1-3
TGTGCCAGCAACAGGGTCTCTGGAAACACCATATATTTT
CASNRVSGNTIYF
>TRBD2|17|few|TRBV5-3|TRBJ2-7
TGTGCCAGAAGCTGGGGAGGACTAGCGGGAAACAGGAAACAGCAGTACTTC
CARSWGGLAGNRKQQYF
>TRBD1|15|many|TRBV11-2|TRBJ2-1
TGTGCCAGCAGCCCCAGGGGACAGCCCTACAATGAGCAGTTCTTC
CASSPRGQPYNEQFF